One sample yielded the 21 T cell receptor beta chains listed below, sequenced in a study of vaccination effects on CD4 cells after COVID-19. Their antigens remain unidentified. The table came from immunoSEQ multiplex PCR; TCRdb's copy has only in-frame clones and leaves some out. Among about 44,000 clones listed, 76% were seen once. CD4+ T cells were isolated after 10 days of culture. The person acquired a PCR-confirmed SARS-CoV-2 infection between March and December 2020. Everyone in the study got two shots of either the BNT162b2 or mRNA-1273 vaccine. This specimen consisted of CD4+ T cells from PBMCs cultured without peptide, obtained after COVID-19 vaccination. Source of these receptors: a human donor who had a prior SARS-CoV-2 infection.

The chain carries TRBV19 and TRBJ1-2; TRBD1 agrees at 11 bases. Germline trimming cut 3 bases from V and 8 bases from J; bases unmatched to any gene: 2. CDR3 length: 13 amino acids. Germline CDR1 reads LNHDA; CDR2 reads SQIVND (reference sequence). The CDR3 nucleotides read TGTGCCAGTAGTATGGGACAGGGGGAGGGCTACACCTTC. Its protein product is CASSMGQGEGYTF.

This clone occurred a few times. The genes are TRBV19 and TRBJ2-3; no clear D gene. Trimming removed 5 bases from V and 2 bases from J, with 8 bases in between. The CDR3 spans 13 residues. The germline V gene encodes CDR1 LNHDA and CDR2 SQIVND (reference sequence). CDR3 sequence: CASSHPITDTQYF. CDR3 DNA sequence: TGTGCCAGTAGTCATCCCATCACAGATACGCAGTATTTT.

This rearrangement joins TRBV11-2 to TRBJ2-5, with D tentatively TRBD2 (5 bases). Germline CDR1 is SGHAT and CDR2 is FQNNGV. The V end lost 1 base, the J end lost 4 bases, and 7 bases lay between the germline ends. The length of the CDR3 is 13 residues. The CDR3 DNA follows: TGTGCCAGCAGCTTAGCTCTAGCAGAGACCCAGTACTTC. It translates to CASSLALAETQYF. The whole variable domain, filled in from reference TRBV11-2 and TRBJ2-5, reads EAGVAQSPRYKIIEKRQSVAFWCNPISGHATLYWYQQILGQGPKLLIQFQNNGVVDDSQLPKDRFSAERLKGVDSTLKIQPAKLEDSAVYLCASSLALAETQYFGPGTRLLVL.

CDR3 DNA: TGTGCCAGCAGCAAGAACGAGGGTAGAGTGCAGCCCCAGCATTTT. It encodes CASSKNEGRVQPQHF. The chain couples TRBV21-1 to TRBJ1-5. TRBV21-1 is labeled a pseudogene. The CDR3 has 15 amino acids.

This clone was counted once. This chain joins TRBV4-1 and TRBJ2-7, with 9 bases aligning to TRBD2. The junction had 10 bases not matched to a gene; V was cut back by 1 base and J by 3 bases. The CDR3 covers 17 residues. CDR1 MGHRA and CDR2 YSYEKL come from the germline V gene. The CDR3 coding sequence is TGCGCCAGCAGCCAAGGACACCTAGCGGGATTGATCTACGAGCAGTACTTC. This encodes CASSQGHLAGLIYEQYF.

The chain uses TRBV6-5 and TRBJ2-7; D is perhaps TRBD2 (6 bases). Trimming shortened V by 6 bases and J by 2 bases, and 17 bases separated the two germline ends. There are 15 residues in the CDR3. CDR1 is MNHEY, CDR2 SVGAGI, per germline. The CDR3 nucleotides are TGTGCCAGCAGGCCGATGACTAGACTCACCTACGAGCAGTACTTC. Amino acids: CASRPMTRLTYEQYF.

The V and J genes are TRBV2 and TRBJ2-1; D not resolved. This CDR3 spans 11 amino acids. The V end lost 4 bases, the J end lost 4 bases, and 2 bases lay between the germline ends. CDR1 and CDR2 from the germline V gene are SNHLY and FYNNEI. The CDR3 spells CASSGYNEQFF. Written as DNA, the CDR3 is TGTGCCAGCAGTGGTTACAATGAGCAGTTCTTC.

The chain employs TRBV4-1 and TRBJ1-2, with D possibly being TRBD1 (5 bases). The V end was cut by 3 bases, the J end by 4 bases, with 15 bases between. CDR3 size: 15 residues. Germline loops: CDR1 MGHRA, CDR2 YSYEKL. The CDR3 DNA reads TGCGCCAGCAGCCACCCGGTCCGGGACCTCTATGGCTACACCTTC. Encoded protein: CASSHPVRDLYGYTF.

The rearrangement joins TRBV9 to TRBJ2-7; 10 bases map to TRBD1. The junction had 3 bases not matched to a gene; V was cut back by 4 bases and J by 2 bases. Germline CDR1 reads SGDLS; CDR2 reads YYNGEE. This CDR3 is 14 amino acids long. The CDR3 DNA sequence: TGTGCCAGCAGCAGGGACAGGGGAACCTACGAGCAGTACTTC. Amino acids: CASSRDRGTYEQYF.

The chain combines TRBV3-1 (or the pseudogene TRBV3-2) with TRBJ2-7, with D perhaps matching TRBD1 or TRBD2 (5 bases each). V dropped 3 bases and J dropped 4 bases, with 25 bases sitting between them. The CDR3 length is 18 residues. Germline CDR1 is LGHDT and CDR2 is YNNKEL (reference sequence). The CDR3 DNA sequence: TGTGCCAGCAGCCATTTCCGGGGCCTTATGGGGGTGCCTTACGAGCAGTACTTC. This encodes CASSHFRGLMGVPYEQYF.

The rearrangement uses TRBV7-9 and TRBJ2-7, with D possibly being TRBD1 (6 bases). The V gene lost 5 bases and the J gene lost 1 base, with 18 bases spanning the gap. The germline gives CDR1 SEHNR, CDR2 FQNEAQ (reference sequence). The CDR3 is made up of 16 amino acids. DNA of the CDR3: TGTGCCAGCAGCCGAACACAGGGTTCCGGTTCCTACGAGCAGTACTTC. Its translation: CASSRTQGSGSYEQYF.

The chain links TRBV3-1 (or the pseudogene TRBV3-2) to TRBJ1-2; D is unclear. The CDR3 runs 16 residues. V was cut by 2 bases and J by 8 bases, with 21 bases left in between. Germline CDR1 is LGHDT and CDR2 is YNNKEL (reference sequence). This CDR3 reads CASSQFNGPSGRGYTF. CDR3 coding DNA: TGTGCCAGCAGCCAATTCAACGGGCCCTCGGGTCGAGGCTACACCTTC.

The chain joins TRBV29-1 to TRBJ2-7; D gene ambiguous. The V gene's germline CDR1 is SQVTM and CDR2 ANQGSEA. The CDR3 totals 13 residues. V lost 7 bases, J lost 4 bases, and 17 bases lay in between. The CDR3 nucleotides read TGCAGCGCCAGCCCCGAACGGTCGTACGAGCAGTACTTC. Its protein product is CSASPERSYEQYF.

Details on this clone: This sample also contains other DNA sequences that code for the same CDR3. This chain uses TRBV7-3 with TRBJ2-5; tentatively, D is TRBD2 (6 bases). The germline V gene has CDR1 SGHTA and CDR2 FQGTGA. V was shortened by 5 bases and J by 1 base, with 11 bases between the two germline ends. The CDR3 sequence is 14 residues long. The CDR3 DNA reads as TGTGCCAGCAGCCCGACGGGACTCCAAGAGACCCAGTACTTC. Protein sequence: CASSPTGLQETQYF.

This clone was detected a few times. This chain joins TRBV2 and TRBJ1-5; 9 positions agree with TRBD1. Germline V CDR1 and CDR2: SNHLY, FYNNEI. The CDR3 runs 16 residues. The J segment lost 6 bases and the V segment lost 4 bases, leaving 10 bases of the junction unmatched. CDR3: CASSGVPRQGGQPQHF. The DNA for the CDR3 is TGTGCCAGCAGTGGGGTGCCGCGACAGGGGGGTCAGCCCCAGCATTTT.

The chain carries TRBV5-1 and TRBJ1-1; D is undetermined. The V and J ends lost 0 bases and 3 bases respectively, with 9 bases between them. CDR1 is SGHRS, CDR2 YFSETQ, per germline. This CDR3 is 14 amino acids long. CDR3 residues: CASSLVPGDTEAFF. CDR3 nucleotide sequence: TGCGCCAGCAGCTTGGTTCCCGGGGACACTGAAGCTTTCTTT.

The chain employs TRBV5-1 and TRBJ2-7, with 10 positions matching TRBD1. This CDR3 contains 14 residues. Germline lookup yields CDR1 SGHRS and CDR2 YFSETQ. V lost 5 bases to trimming and J lost 3 bases; unmatched junction nucleotides: 5. CDR3 region: CASSSGTGVYEQYF. In DNA, the CDR3 is TGCGCCAGCAGTTCCGGGACAGGGGTCTACGAGCAGTACTTC.

This clone was seen just once. This sequence joins TRBV9 and TRBJ2-3, with D possibly matching TRBD1 (5 bases). Trimming shortened V by 2 bases and J by 5 bases, and 9 bases separated the two germline ends. Germline CDR1 SGDLS, CDR2 YYNGEE. The length of the CDR3 is 13 residues. CDR3 DNA sequence: TGTGCCAGCAGCGTGAGACAGATAGATACGCAGTATTTT. Encoded protein: CASSVRQIDTQYF.

This clone was detected a few times. V is TRBV20-1 and J is TRBJ1-2; D unclear. Trimming stripped 3 bases from V and 7 bases from J, with 0 bases between. Germline V gives CDR1 DFQATT, CDR2 SNEGSKA (reference sequence). The CDR3 loop spans 8 amino acids. CDR3 bases: TGCAGTGCTAGTGGCTACACCTTC. Protein: CSASGYTF.

The chain combines TRBV18 with TRBJ2-2; no clear D. Germline V CDR1 and CDR2: KGHSH, LQKENI. The CDR3 length is 14 residues. With 0 bases removed from V and 2 bases from J, the gap between germline ends came to 4 bases. This CDR3 reads CASSPPGNTGELFF. DNA for the CDR3: TGTGCCAGCTCACCACCAGGCAACACCGGGGAGCTGTTTTTT. The full variable domain, in which reference TRBV18 and TRBJ2-2 provide the parts outside the CDR3, is NAGVMQNPRHLVRRRGQEARLRCSPMKGHSHVYWYRQLPEEGLKFMVYLQKENIIDESGMPKERFSAEFPKEGPSILRIQQVVRGDSAAYFCASSPPGNTGELFFGEGSRLTVL.

This clone was seen just once. This chain connects TRBV3-1 (or the pseudogene TRBV3-2) to TRBJ2-5; no firm D call. The germline V and J ends were trimmed by 2 bases and 1 base, with 8 bases remaining between them. Germline CDR1 LGHDT, CDR2 YNNKEL (reference sequence). The CDR3 contains 14 residues. Written as DNA, the CDR3 is TGTGCCAGCAGCCAACGGGTCGTCCAAGAGACCCAGTACTTC. Translated: CASSQRVVQETQYF.